A selection of T cell receptor beta chains follows, all from one sample in a study of blood T cell repertoires in COVID-19. The protocol was immunoSEQ multiplex PCR, while the TCRdb copy is restricted to in-frame clones and leaves out a portion. There are about 38,000 clones in the sample; around four fifths occur only once, and 1.5% to 2% lies in the top ten. Source material: peripheral blood. Source of these receptors: a man aged 55 to 70 with COVID-19, enrolled during active disease. Each CDR3 is given without its conserved first and last residue. The size of a clone is reported for some rows only, either as once, few or many, or as a class for expanded clones.

CDR3aa: ASSLVSVNTEAF; v_gene: TRBV5-1; j_gene: TRBJ1-1; abundance: NA
CDR3aa: ASSRQPPGTGGANYGYT; v_gene: TRBV4-1; j_gene: TRBJ1-2; abundance: NA
CDR3aa: ASGYREMGQF; v_gene: TRBV6-5; j_gene: TRBJ2-1; abundance: NA
CDR3aa: ASSPLRGGRETQY; v_gene: TRBV3-1/TRBV3-2; j_gene: TRBJ2-5; abundance: few
CDR3aa: ASSFRDMYVQY; v_gene: TRBV5-4; j_gene: TRBJ2-7; abundance: NA
CDR3aa: ANRRQGGYGYT; v_gene: TRBV10-3; j_gene: TRBJ1-2; abundance: NA
CDR3aa: ASSLWGANEKLF; v_gene: TRBV5-5; j_gene: TRBJ1-4; abundance: NA
CDR3aa: AISDPNEQY; v_gene: TRBV10-3; j_gene: TRBJ2-7; abundance: NA
CDR3aa: ASSRPDRSKSF; v_gene: TRBV6-5; j_gene: TRBJ1-1; abundance: NA
CDR3aa: SVDPHRAKEAF; v_gene: TRBV29-1; j_gene: TRBJ1-1; abundance: NA
CDR3aa: ASSLDRADTQY; v_gene: TRBV5-1; j_gene: TRBJ2-3; abundance: NA
CDR3aa: ASSDSATGSGYT; v_gene: TRBV5-1; j_gene: TRBJ1-2; abundance: NA
CDR3aa: ASSPPDRGYYEQY; v_gene: TRBV7-8; j_gene: TRBJ2-7; abundance: few
CDR3aa: ASSYSPTSGNTIY; v_gene: TRBV6-5; j_gene: TRBJ1-3; abundance: NA
CDR3aa: AWSSLVTIY; v_gene: TRBV30; j_gene: TRBJ1-3; abundance: few
CDR3aa: AVRESPVDTQY; v_gene: TRBV6-5; j_gene: TRBJ2-3; abundance: NA
CDR3aa: ASSITQTTNEKLF; v_gene: TRBV19; j_gene: TRBJ1-4; abundance: NA
CDR3aa: ASRLLQGPKQF; v_gene: TRBV21-1; j_gene: TRBJ2-1; abundance: once
CDR3aa: ASSLEGDEQF; v_gene: TRBV7-9; j_gene: TRBJ2-1; abundance: NA
CDR3aa: ASSRRRAPYEQY; v_gene: TRBV11-1; j_gene: TRBJ2-7; abundance: NA
CDR3aa: ASSIGTGGGEQY; v_gene: TRBV2; j_gene: TRBJ2-7; abundance: NA
CDR3aa: AIRPWEMNTEAF; v_gene: TRBV10-3; j_gene: TRBJ1-1; abundance: NA
CDR3aa: ASSLGALRGYT; v_gene: TRBV7-2; j_gene: TRBJ1-2; abundance: NA
CDR3aa: ASRDPGTGQETQY; v_gene: TRBV6-5; j_gene: TRBJ2-5; abundance: once
CDR3aa: ASSMGGGRNNQPQH; v_gene: TRBV19; j_gene: TRBJ1-5; abundance: NA
CDR3aa: ASSQDTYSTGDRNTIY; v_gene: TRBV3-1/TRBV3-2; j_gene: TRBJ1-3; abundance: few
CDR3aa: ASSLAPPGVGNQPQH; v_gene: TRBV5-1; j_gene: TRBJ1-5; abundance: NA
CDR3aa: VTGSPNEKLF; v_gene: TRBV19; j_gene: TRBJ1-4; abundance: few